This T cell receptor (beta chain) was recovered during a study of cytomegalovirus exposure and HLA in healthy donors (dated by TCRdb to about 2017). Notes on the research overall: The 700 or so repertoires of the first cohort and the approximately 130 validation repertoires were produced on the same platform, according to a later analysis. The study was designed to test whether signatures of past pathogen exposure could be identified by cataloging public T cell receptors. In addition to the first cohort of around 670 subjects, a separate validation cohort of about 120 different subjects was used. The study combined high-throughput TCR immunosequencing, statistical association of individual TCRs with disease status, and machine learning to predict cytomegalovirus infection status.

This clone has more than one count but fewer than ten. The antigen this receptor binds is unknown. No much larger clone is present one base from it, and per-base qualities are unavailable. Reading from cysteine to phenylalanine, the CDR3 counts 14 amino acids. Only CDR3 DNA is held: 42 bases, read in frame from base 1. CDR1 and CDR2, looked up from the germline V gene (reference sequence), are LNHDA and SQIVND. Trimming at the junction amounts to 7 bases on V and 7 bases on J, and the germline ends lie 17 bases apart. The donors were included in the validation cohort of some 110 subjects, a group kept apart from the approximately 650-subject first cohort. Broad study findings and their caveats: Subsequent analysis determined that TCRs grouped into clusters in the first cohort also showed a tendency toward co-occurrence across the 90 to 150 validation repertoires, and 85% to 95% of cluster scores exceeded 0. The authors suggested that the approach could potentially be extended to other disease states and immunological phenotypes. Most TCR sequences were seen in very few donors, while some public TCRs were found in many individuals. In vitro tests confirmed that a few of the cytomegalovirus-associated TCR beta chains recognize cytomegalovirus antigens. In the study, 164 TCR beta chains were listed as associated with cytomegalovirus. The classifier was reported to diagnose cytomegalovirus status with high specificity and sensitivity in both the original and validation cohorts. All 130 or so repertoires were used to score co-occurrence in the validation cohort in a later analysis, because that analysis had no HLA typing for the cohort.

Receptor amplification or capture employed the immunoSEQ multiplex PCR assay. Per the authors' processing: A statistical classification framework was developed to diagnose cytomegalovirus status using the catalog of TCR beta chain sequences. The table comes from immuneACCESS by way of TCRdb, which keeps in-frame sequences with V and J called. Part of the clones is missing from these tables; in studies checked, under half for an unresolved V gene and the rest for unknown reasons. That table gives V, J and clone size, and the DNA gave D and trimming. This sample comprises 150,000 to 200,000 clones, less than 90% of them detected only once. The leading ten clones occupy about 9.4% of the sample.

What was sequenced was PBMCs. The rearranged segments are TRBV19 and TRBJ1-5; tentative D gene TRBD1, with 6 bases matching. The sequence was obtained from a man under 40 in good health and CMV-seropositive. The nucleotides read TGTGCCAGTACCGGATCGGGGGGCCGACAGCCCCAGCATTTT. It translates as CASTGSGGRQPQHF. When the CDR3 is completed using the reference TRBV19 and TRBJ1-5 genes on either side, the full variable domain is DGGITQSPKYLFRKEGQNVTLSCEQNLNHDAMYWYRQDPGQGLRLIYYSQIVNDFQKGDIAEGYSVSREKKESFPLTVTSAQKNPTAFYLCASTGSGGRQPQHFGDGTRLSIL.